The source of this T cell receptor beta chain is a study of T cell repertoires in cytomegalovirus infection. Background on the study: Public TCR beta signatures indicated both CMV infection and matching HLA type.

The CDR3 totals 13 residues. The germline gives CDR1 LNHNV, CDR2 YYDKDF (reference sequence). The germline V and J ends were trimmed by 2 bases and 2 bases, with 6 bases remaining between them. On this clonotype: Its antigen is unidentified.

Findings and limits, study-wide: HLA-C-restricted CMV-specific TCR beta clonotypes prevailed in the ex vivo response. Adding up the frequency of public TCR beta families identified people who carried CMV plus the relevant HLA.

TCRdb processed the reads anew with MiXCR; each CDR3 protein has one entry. The sample lists fewer than 300,000 distinct CDR3 sequences, about 26% occurring once. Input material: PBMCs. The receptor's source is a human donor in good health (CMV status not recorded). Some clones in this sample may be carry-over from other donors' samples. The chain links TRBV15 to TRBJ1-2; D ambiguous. CDR3 sequence: CATSRTANYGYTF. CDR3 DNA sequence: TGTGCCACCAGCAGAACCGCAAACTATGGCTACACCTTC.